The 3 T cell receptor beta chains below all came from one sample that was sequenced in a study of cytomegalovirus exposure and HLA in healthy donors. PCR employed 60 Vbeta and 13 Jbeta primers. Using immunoSEQ multiplex PCR, the repertoire was profiled, and TCRdb retains in-frame clones only, with some absent. The sample lists roughly 98,000 clones, 70% to 80% occurring once. Material for sequencing was PBMCs. These receptors all stem from a middle-aged man in good health and CMV-seronegative.

This chain links TRBV6-1 with TRBJ2-3; D gene uncertain. This CDR3 is 12 amino acids long. Germline CDR1 and CDR2: MNHNS and SASEGT. V gave up 5 bases and J gave up 6 bases, with 9 bases separating them. The CDR3 reads CASSLFVDTQYF. The CDR3 nucleotides read TGTGCCAGCAGTCTCTTTGTCGATACGCAGTATTTT.

This clone was recorded a few times. The chain links TRBV6-4 to TRBJ1-1, with unresolved D. With 7 bases removed from V and 1 base from J, the gap between germline ends came to 16 bases. CDR1 MRHNA and CDR2 SNTAGT come from the germline V gene. This CDR3 region has 15 residues. The CDR3 loop is CASTQEAARNTEAFF. CDR3 nucleotides: TGTGCCAGCACCCAAGAGGCCGCCAGGAACACTGAAGCTTTCTTT.

This sequence joins TRBV5-6 and TRBJ2-6, with D possibly being TRBD1 (6 bases). CDR1 is SGHDT, CDR2 YYEEEE, per germline. CDR3 size: 19 residues. V was cut by 9 bases and J by 0 bases, with 25 bases left in between. The CDR3 is CAIKVGRGNTDSGANVLTF. The CDR3 coding sequence is TGTGCCATCAAGGTGGGCAGGGGAAATACCGACTCTGGGGCCAACGTCCTGACTTTC.